What follows are 27 T cell receptor beta chains derived from one specimen sequenced in a study of T-cell reconstitution after alpha-beta-depleted transplantation in children. During its preparation, the TCRbeta library received unique molecular identifiers. TCRdb re-derived calls from the PCR reads in MiXCR, one entry per CDR3 protein. The sample lists 490,000 or so distinct CDR3 sequences; 9.5% to 15% were seen once. The sequencing used PBMCs from the stem cell graft donor, collected from the stem cell graft. These TCRs come from a human donor who donated a stem cell graft to a child with combined immunodeficiency.

The chain has TRBV9 and TRBJ2-2, with 7 bases lining up with TRBD1. From germline, CDR1 is SGDLS and CDR2 YYNGEE. V was clipped by 4 bases and J by 11 bases; unmatched bases: 8. This CDR3 has 13 residues. CDR3: CASSSTGVGELFF. For the CDR3, the DNA is TGTGCCAGCAGCTCCACAGGGGTTGGCGAGCTGTTTTTT.

This clonotype was detected a few times. The rearrangement links TRBV6-1 to TRBJ1-5; TRBD1 might be the D (6 bases). The V and J ends lost 4 bases and 5 bases respectively, with 9 bases between them. From germline, CDR1 is MNHNS and CDR2 SASEGT. The CDR3 contains 13 residues. The CDR3 loop is CASSVGGHQPQHF. CDR3 coding DNA: TGTGCCAGCAGTGTCGGGGGCCATCAGCCCCAGCATTTT.

The sample holds many counts of this clonotype. V usage is TRBV5-1 and J usage is TRBJ2-7; tentative D call: TRBD2 (5 bases). Germline CDR1 SGHRS, CDR2 YFSETQ. Trimming left V 2 bases short and J 2 bases short, with 8 bases between. This CDR3 region has 13 residues. CDR3 coding DNA: TGCGCCAGCAGCTTTGACGGGACCTACGAGCAGTACTTC. It specifies CASSFDGTYEQYF.

This clonotype appeared many times. V is TRBV29-1 and J is TRBJ2-7; D call uncertain. The CDR3 is 15 amino acids. Germline CDR1 and CDR2: SQVTM and ANQGSEA. Deletions cut 5 bases from V and 0 bases from J, with 17 bases between. CDR3 nucleotide sequence: TGCAGCGTTATCCCCGCGAGAAAGAGCTCCTACGAGCAGTACTTC. It encodes CSVIPARKSSYEQYF.

The sample holds a few counts of this clonotype. The chain carries TRBV6-2 or TRBV6-3 and TRBJ2-1; D unclear. Germline V gives CDR1 MNHEY, CDR2 SVGEGT. The CDR3 length is 15 residues. V lost 5 bases to trimming and J lost 2 bases, with 13 bases between them. The CDR3 DNA sequence: TGTGCCAGCAGTGATTTACGGGTCACCTACAATGAGCAGTTCTTC. Residues: CASSDLRVTYNEQFF.

This clonotype was recorded at least ten times. The chain combines TRBV27 with TRBJ1-1; no clear D gene. Germline V gives CDR1 MNHEY, CDR2 SMNVEV (reference sequence). The CDR3 sequence is 13 residues long. Trimming removed 5 bases from V and 0 bases from J, with 7 bases in between. CDR3 sequence: CASSTRMNTEAFF. The CDR3 DNA reads as TGTGCCAGCAGTACCCGGATGAACACTGAAGCTTTCTTT.

This clonotype was recorded at least ten times. The CDR3 region is CSARDLARVGGHTEAFF. CDR3 in DNA: TGCAGTGCTAGAGATCTGGCCAGGGTGGGTGGACACACTGAAGCTTTCTTT. This sequence joins TRBV20-1 and TRBJ1-1; perhaps TRBD1 as D (5 bases). Trimming pared 0 bases from V and 3 bases from J, leaving 20 bases between. The CDR3 extends over 17 amino acids. Germline values: CDR1 DFQATT, CDR2 SNEGSKA (reference sequence).

This clonotype was seen repeatedly, ten times or more. The V gene is TRBV4-3, the J gene TRBJ2-1, with D possibly being TRBD1 or TRBD2 (5 bases each). The germline V and J ends were trimmed by 4 bases and 8 bases, with 18 bases remaining between them. Germline values: CDR1 LGHNA, CDR2 YSLEER. The CDR3 loop spans 15 amino acids. The CDR3 DNA reads as TGCGCCAGCAGCCCTGAGGGGACCTCCGCCCATGAGCAGTTCTTC. It is translated as CASSPEGTSAHEQFF.

In this sample, this clonotype turned up many times. The rearrangement uses TRBV6-1 and TRBJ2-1; 7 bases line up with TRBD2. Germline loops: CDR1 MNHNS, CDR2 SASEGT. The V and J ends lost 6 bases and 0 bases, in that order; junction bases with no gene match: 11. CDR3 length equals 17 residues. CDR3 residues: CASSPWSGMGSYNEQFF. The CDR3 DNA reads TGTGCCAGCAGCCCCTGGAGCGGGATGGGCTCCTACAATGAGCAGTTCTTC.

This clonotype was counted many times. This chain uses TRBV5-8 with TRBJ1-5; 7 bases line up with TRBD1. The V gene's germline CDR1 is SGHTS and CDR2 YDEGEE. The CDR3 extends over 15 amino acids. Losses at the gene ends were 0 bases for V and 5 bases for J; bases not matched to a gene: 5. The CDR3 region has the DNA TGTGCCAGCAGCTTGGGGACAGGAGATTATCAGCCCCAGCATTTT. It is translated as CASSLGTGDYQPQHF.

The chain combines TRBV7-9 with TRBJ2-7, with D hard to call. This CDR3 region has 12 residues. Looked up from germline, CDR1 is SEHNR and CDR2 is FQNEAQ (reference sequence). The V gene lost 4 bases and the J gene lost 7 bases, with 11 bases spanning the gap. The CDR3 sequence is CASSYLDTEQYF. In DNA form, the CDR3 reads TGTGCCAGCAGCTACTTAGATACGGAGCAGTACTTC.

This clonotype occurred a few times. This rearrangement joins TRBV29-1 to TRBJ2-5; possible D gene TRBD1, 6 bases. The germline V gene encodes CDR1 SQVTM and CDR2 ANQGSEA. The CDR3 is 12 residues long. V lost 7 bases and J 1 base, leaving 10 bases between the germline ends. As DNA, the CDR3 is TGCAGCGCAGGACAGTTCCAAGAGACCCAGTACTTC. It encodes CSAGQFQETQYF.

This clonotype showed up just a few times. The chain has TRBV29-1 and TRBJ1-4; tentative D call: TRBD1 (6 bases). Trimming shortened V by 5 bases and J by 0 bases, and 10 bases separated the two germline ends. The CDR3 runs to 14 residues. Germline CDR1 reads SQVTM; CDR2 reads ANQGSEA. The DNA for the CDR3 is TGCAGCGTTCAGACAGGTTCAACTAATGAAAAACTGTTTTTT. It encodes CSVQTGSTNEKLFF.

The chain is built from TRBV30 and TRBJ2-7; TRBD1 aligns across 8 bases. V lost 2 bases, J lost 5 bases, and 5 bases stayed unmatched. CDR1 and CDR2 (germline): GTSNPN, SVGIG (reference sequence). There are 13 residues in the CDR3. CDR3 nucleotides: TGTGCCTGGAGTATCCAGGGGGCTGACGAGCAGTACTTC. Protein: CAWSIQGADEQYF. Full variable domain (remainder filled in from reference TRBV30 and TRBJ2-7): SQTIHQWPATLVQPVGSPLSLECTVEGTSNPNLYWYRQAAGRGLQLLFYSVGIGQISSEVPQNLSASRPQDRQFILSSKKLLLSDSGFYLCAWSIQGADEQYFGPGTRLTVT.

V usage is TRBV5-8 and J usage is TRBJ2-1; D is ambiguous. Trimming stripped 0 bases from V and 2 bases from J, with 12 bases between. The CDR3 is 16 residues long. CDR1 is SGHTS, CDR2 YDEGEE, per germline. The CDR3 DNA sequence: TGTGCCAGCAGCTTGGAGGTAGGTGGGGCCTACAATGAGCAGTTCTTC. Translated, it gives CASSLEVGGAYNEQFF.

The chain joins TRBV7-9 to TRBJ2-7; 9 bases agree with TRBD1. The ends lost 2 bases at V and 3 bases at J; junction bases unmatched: 5. The CDR3 is 15 amino acids. The germline V gene has CDR1 SEHNR and CDR2 FQNEAQ (reference sequence). The CDR3 sequence is CASSLPDRGIYEQYF. The CDR3 DNA follows: TGTGCCAGCAGCTTACCCGACAGGGGGATCTACGAGCAGTACTTC. Full variable domain (outside the CDR3, taken from reference TRBV7-9 and TRBJ2-7): DTGVSQNPRHKITKRGQNVTFRCDPISEHNRLYWYRQTLGQGPEFLTYFQNEAQLEKSRLLSDRFSAERPKGSFSTLEIQRTEQGDSAMYLCASSLPDRGIYEQYFGPGTRLTVT.

This clonotype was counted a few times. The chain recombines TRBV7-9 with TRBJ2-1; D is perhaps TRBD2 (6 bases). Per the germline V gene, CDR1 is SEHNR and CDR2 is FQNEAQ (reference sequence). The V end was cut by 5 bases, the J end by 7 bases, with 15 bases between. The CDR3 runs to 14 residues. The CDR3 protein is CASSRPDGRNEQFF. CDR3 nucleotides: TGTGCCAGCAGCCGACCTGACGGGAGAAATGAGCAGTTCTTC.

This clonotype showed up just a few times. The chain joins TRBV5-1 to TRBJ2-7, with D hard to call. The ends were cut back, 1 base at V and 0 bases at J, with 5 bases in the middle. This CDR3 is 13 amino acids long. Germline V CDR1 and CDR2: SGHRS, YFSETQ. The CDR3 coding sequence is TGCGCCAGCAGCTTGACGTTCTCCTACGAGCAGTACTTC. Its protein product is CASSLTFSYEQYF.

J is TRBJ2-7 and V is TRBV3-1; 10 nucleotides match TRBD2. Trimming at V came to 6 bases and at J to 2 bases, leaving 7 bases not matched to a gene. This CDR3 spans 15 amino acids. Germline V gene data show CDR1 as LGHDT and CDR2 as YNNKEL (reference sequence). In nucleotides, the CDR3 is TGTGCCAGCAGTCGTCTAGCGGGGGCAACCTACGAGCAGTACTTC. Protein: CASSRLAGATYEQYF.

The CDR3: CASSLARAPYNEQFF. The CDR3 region has the DNA TGTGCCAGCAGCTTGGCCAGGGCTCCGTACAATGAGCAGTTCTTC. V is TRBV5-6 and J is TRBJ2-1; tentatively, D is TRBD1 (5 bases). Germline loops: CDR1 SGHDT, CDR2 YYEEEE. V was shortened by 0 bases and J by 4 bases, with 11 bases between the two germline ends. CDR3 length equals 15 residues.

In its sample, this clonotype was seen a few times. The chain combines TRBV12-3 or TRBV12-4 with TRBJ2-7; maybe TRBD1 (6 bases). The CDR3 extends over 12 amino acids. V was clipped by 7 bases and J by 6 bases, with 13 bases between them. The CDR3 loop is CASTEGTSEQYF. The CDR3 nucleotides read TGTGCCAGCACGGAAGGGACAAGCGAGCAGTACTTC.

This clonotype was counted only a few times. The chain carries TRBV3-1 and TRBJ2-5; TRBD2 is a possible D gene (6 bases). Germline assignment: CDR1 LGHDT and CDR2 YNNKEL (reference sequence). Trimming took 3 bases from V and 5 from J, leaving 7 bases between them. This CDR3 has 12 amino acids. The CDR3 nucleotides read TGTGCCAGCAGCCAGCTAGCGGAGACCCAGTACTTC. Its translation is CASSQLAETQYF.

V usage is TRBV10-3 and J usage is TRBJ2-5; 8 nucleotides line up with TRBD2. This CDR3 has 13 amino acids. Germline V gene data show CDR1 as ENHRY and CDR2 as SYGVKD. With 8 bases clipped from V and 2 bases from J, the junction kept 4 bases outside the gene matches. The CDR3 reads CAIGSGGQETQYF. The CDR3 DNA follows: TGTGCCATCGGGAGCGGGGGACAAGAGACCCAGTACTTC.

A few counts support this clonotype. The rearrangement joins TRBV6-1 to TRBJ2-1, with a weak D call TRBD1 (6 bases). The length of the CDR3 is 15 residues. V lost 3 bases and J lost 4, with 13 bases in between. The germline V gene has CDR1 MNHNS and CDR2 SASEGT. CDR3 region: CASSDLGTQYNEQFF. DNA for the CDR3: TGTGCCAGCAGTGACCTAGGGACACAATACAATGAGCAGTTCTTC.

This clonotype was found a few times. The V call is TRBV5-1, the J call TRBJ2-7; 10 bases are a match to TRBD1. The CDR3 covers 14 residues. CDR1 and CDR2 (germline): SGHRS, YFSETQ. After removal of 4 bases from V and 7 bases from J, the junction contained 8 bases not matched to a gene. CDR3 bases: TGCGCCAGCAGCCGAGTGGACAGGGGGAATGAGCAGTACTTC. Protein product: CASSRVDRGNEQYF.

The chain has TRBV3-1 and TRBJ2-2, with a possible D match to TRBD2 (5 bases). This CDR3 has 14 amino acids. Germline V gives CDR1 LGHDT, CDR2 YNNKEL (reference sequence). V gave up 4 bases and J gave up 7 bases, with 13 bases separating them. Here the CDR3 reads CASSPSFEGGELFF. As DNA, the CDR3 is TGTGCCAGCAGCCCCTCCTTCGAGGGCGGGGAGCTGTTTTTT.

In its sample, this clonotype was seen many times. The chain joins TRBV6-5 to TRBJ1-1; D gene ambiguous. The germline CDR1 and CDR2 sequences are MNHEY and SVGAGI. V was clipped by 1 base and J by 8 bases, with 8 bases between them. The CDR3 runs 12 residues. The DNA of the CDR3 is TGTGCCAGCAGTTACTTTGACGGGGAAGCTTTCTTT. Its protein is CASSYFDGEAFF.